This entry lists 16 T cell receptor beta chains sequenced from one sample in a study of shared clonotypes between healthy human individuals. Using immunoSEQ multiplex PCR, the repertoire was profiled, and TCRdb retains in-frame clones only, with some absent. Here the sample spans some 2,500,000 clones, roughly 92% being singletons. The sequencing sample was made of naive CD4+ T cells from PBMCs. As to subset: CD45RA+ positively selected. These receptor sequences come from a man in his late teens or twenties in good health. Some clones in this sample may be carry-over from other donors' samples.

V is TRBV6-1 and J is TRBJ2-7, with unresolved D. Trimming shortened V by 4 bases and J by 2 bases, and 12 bases separated the two germline ends. The CDR3 is made up of 14 amino acids. Germline V lookup: CDR1 MNHNS, CDR2 SASEGT. The CDR3 sequence is CASSGLTKPYEQYF. Here the CDR3 DNA reads TGTGCCAGCAGTGGGCTAACGAAACCCTACGAGCAGTACTTC.

The chain has TRBV11-2 and TRBJ2-7; the D is unclear. V dropped 3 bases and J dropped 2 bases, with 11 bases sitting between them. The V gene's germline CDR1 is SGHAT and CDR2 FQNNGV. CDR3 length: 14 residues. Here the CDR3 reads CASSLESRPYEQYF. The DNA for the CDR3 is TGTGCCAGCAGCTTGGAATCTCGTCCCTACGAGCAGTACTTC.

The chain employs TRBV6-5 and TRBJ2-3; no firm D call. The V and J ends lost 7 bases and 0 bases respectively, with 8 bases between them. This CDR3 has 13 amino acids. Germline CDR1 MNHEY, CDR2 SVGAGI. DNA of the CDR3: TGTGCCAGCAAGCCGGGTAGCACAGATACGCAGTATTTT. This codes for CASKPGSTDTQYF.

The chain employs TRBV5-1 and TRBJ1-1; possibly TRBD1 for D (6 bases). CDR1 SGHRS and CDR2 YFSETQ come from the germline V gene. V was clipped by 4 bases and J by 1 base, with 11 bases between them. The CDR3 consists of 14 residues. The CDR3 DNA reads as TGCGCCAGCAGCGTACGGGACAAGAACACTGAAGCTTTCTTT. It yields the protein CASSVRDKNTEAFF. Complete variable domain (other parts from reference TRBV5-1 and TRBJ1-1): KAGVTQTPRYLIKTRGQQVTLSCSPISGHRSVSWYQQTPGQGLQFLFEYFSETQRNKGNFPGRFSGRQFSNSRSEMNVSTLELGDSALYLCASSVRDKNTEAFFGQGTRLTVV.

A remark on this clone: Other DNA sequences in this sample translate to the same CDR3. The rearrangement uses TRBV20-1 and TRBJ2-7, with D unresolved. The CDR3 has 11 residues. V was shortened by 5 bases and J by 5 bases, with 10 bases between the two germline ends. Germline V gives CDR1 DFQATT, CDR2 SNEGSKA (reference sequence). The DNA of the CDR3 is TGCAGTGCTTCGGGTCGGGACGAGCAGTACTTC. Encoded protein: CSASGRDEQYF.

V and J are TRBV19 and TRBJ2-3, with a tentative D call TRBD1 (5 bases). Trimming cost V 5 bases and J 1 base, with 7 bases left between them. CDR1 and CDR2 from the germline V gene are LNHDA and SQIVND (reference sequence). The CDR3 has 13 amino acids. CDR3 protein: CASSLQGTDTQYF. CDR3 nucleotide sequence: TGTGCCAGTAGTTTACAGGGCACAGATACGCAGTATTTT.

The CDR3: CASSRGGGQGTTGELFF. CDR3 in DNA: TGCGCCAGCAGCCGCGGGGGGGGACAGGGGACCACCGGGGAGCTGTTTTTT. This chain uses TRBV4-3 with TRBJ2-2; perhaps TRBD1 as D (10 bases). Trimming removed 4 bases at V and 4 bases at J, with 19 bases between. Germline assignment: CDR1 LGHNA and CDR2 YSLEER. The CDR3 runs to 17 residues.

This chain joins TRBV4-3 and TRBJ2-3, with TRBD2 identical over 8 bases. This CDR3 is built from 17 residues. Germline CDR1 LGHNA, CDR2 YSLEER. The trim removed 3 bases at V and 0 bases at J, leaving 8 bases unmatched. This CDR3 is CASSQTFKRGSTDTQYF. In nucleotides, the CDR3 is TGCGCCAGCAGCCAGACCTTCAAGCGGGGGAGCACAGATACGCAGTATTTT.

Comment on this clone: Other DNA sequences of this sample code for an identical CDR3. The CDR3 protein is CASSLAGHSYEQYF. In nucleotides, the CDR3 is TGTGCCAGCAGCTTAGCGGGACACTCCTACGAGCAGTACTTC. The chain has TRBV7-9 and TRBJ2-7, with a tentative D call TRBD1 (6 bases). The CDR3 consists of 14 residues. Trimming shortened V by 0 bases and J by 0 bases, and 6 bases separated the two germline ends. Germline V gives CDR1 SEHNR, CDR2 FQNEAQ (reference sequence).

With respect to this clone: Other nucleotide sequences in the sample specify the same CDR3. Written as DNA, the CDR3 is TGCGCCAGCAGCTTGGTAGGGACAGTGAACACTGAAGCTTTCTTT. Translated, it gives CASSLVGTVNTEAFF. V and J are TRBV5-1 and TRBJ1-1; TRBD1 matches 7 bases. The CDR3 totals 15 residues. V trimming: 0 bases; J trimming: 0 bases; junction bases outside the gene matches: 2. Per germline, CDR1 SGHRS and CDR2 YFSETQ.

The V call is TRBV27, the J call TRBJ2-7, with 7 bases aligning to TRBD1. Per germline, CDR1 MNHEY and CDR2 SMNVEV (reference sequence). J gave up 1 base and V 6 bases, and 6 bases lay outside the gene matches. The CDR3 length is 14 residues. The CDR3 spells CASSHPGQSYEQYF. CDR3 coding DNA: TGTGCCAGCAGCCATCCGGGACAGTCCTACGAGCAGTACTTC.

This clone was counted only a few times. CDR3 DNA: TGTGCCAGCAGTGATTGTAAGGCGGGAGGGCCTTGTGAGCAGTTCTTC. It is translated as CASSDCKAGGPCEQFF. The V call is TRBV6-4, the J call TRBJ2-1; TRBD2 aligns across 9 bases. J lost 9 bases, V lost 3 bases, and 12 bases had no gene match. The CDR3 has 16 residues. The germline gives CDR1 MRHNA, CDR2 SNTAGT.

CDR3 region: CAISEAGHGNTIYF. CDR3 bases: TGTGCCATCAGTGAGGCAGGGCACGGAAACACCATATATTTT. J is TRBJ1-3 and V is TRBV10-3; D possibly corresponds to TRBD1 (5 bases). Germline V gene sequence: CDR1 ENHRY, CDR2 SYGVKD. V was pared by 2 bases and J by 4 bases, with 9 bases between. The CDR3 runs to 14 residues.

The sample holds a few counts of this clone. The chain recombines TRBV27 with TRBJ1-1; TRBD1 might be the D (5 bases). V was cut by 11 bases and J by 0 bases, with 13 bases left in between. The CDR3 is made up of 13 amino acids. The germline V gene encodes CDR1 MNHEY and CDR2 SMNVEV (reference sequence). CDR3 sequence reads: CAFTGHMNTEAFF. DNA of the CDR3: TGTGCCTTCACCGGACACATGAACACTGAAGCTTTCTTT.

This clone showed up just once. This chain connects TRBV28 to TRBJ2-7, with TRBD1 as a possible D gene (5 bases). This CDR3 has 14 residues. V was clipped by 1 base and J by 3 bases, with 10 bases between them. CDR1 and CDR2 (germline): MDHEN, SYDVKM. DNA for the CDR3: TGTGCCAGCAGTTTATTTAAGGGGAACTACGAGCAGTACTTC. Translating gives CASSLFKGNYEQYF.

The chain links TRBV7-9 to TRBJ2-3; 7 nucleotides align to TRBD2. Unmatched junction bases numbered 13, after V lost 5 bases and J lost 5 bases. The germline gives CDR1 SEHNR, CDR2 FQNEAQ (reference sequence). CDR3 length: 16 residues. The CDR3, as DNA: TGTGCCAGCAGCCCCGGGAGGAACGAAATGGGAGATACGCAGTATTTT. It encodes CASSPGRNEMGDTQYF.